A selection of T cell receptor beta chains follows, all from one sample in a study of cytomegalovirus exposure and HLA in healthy donors. Using immunoSEQ multiplex PCR, the repertoire was profiled, and TCRdb retains in-frame clones only, with some absent. The data show some 160,000 clones, with around 77% seen just once and approximately 1.8% held by the top ten. The sample taken for sequencing was PBMCs. The receptor source for this set is a woman in her twenties or thirties in good health and CMV-seronegative. Both conserved end residues are part of each CDR3. A D gene is named only where the DNA matches it firmly. A clone size is listed for some rows: how often the clone was seen (once, few, many), or a class if it is expanded.

j_gene: TRBJ2-5
abundance: -
d_gene: TRBD1
v_gene: TRBV5-4
CDR3nt: TGTGCCAGCAGCGTACCTAGACAGGGGGGTGGGGAGACCCAGTACTTC
CDR3aa: CASSVPRQGGGETQYF

j_gene: TRBJ1-2
abundance: -
d_gene: -
v_gene: TRBV9
CDR3nt: TGTGCCAGCAGAGAAGCGGTCGGGGGGATAGGCTATGGCTACACCTTC
CDR3aa: CASREAVGGIGYGYTF

j_gene: TRBJ2-1
abundance: -
d_gene: -
v_gene: TRBV19
CDR3nt: TGTGCCAGTAGTACCTACAGGTACAATGAGCAGTTCTTC
CDR3aa: CASSTYRYNEQFF

j_gene: TRBJ2-1
abundance: -
d_gene: TRBD2
v_gene: TRBV7-3
CDR3nt: TGTGCCAGCAGCTTCCTTAGCGGGGGGGGACACAATGAGCAGTTCTTC
CDR3aa: CASSFLSGGGHNEQFF

j_gene: TRBJ2-7
abundance: -
d_gene: TRBD1
v_gene: TRBV27
CDR3nt: TGTGCCAGCAGTTCCTACAGGGGGCTAGAGTACGAGCAGTACTTC
CDR3aa: CASSSYRGLEYEQYF

j_gene: TRBJ1-1
abundance: -
d_gene: -
v_gene: TRBV19
CDR3nt: TGTGCCAGTAGTATGATTGTTCGGGATGGCACTGAAGCTTTCTTT
CDR3aa: CASSMIVRDGTEAFF

j_gene: TRBJ1-2
abundance: -
d_gene: TRBD1
v_gene: TRBV5-4
CDR3nt: TGTGCCAGCAGCGACGGGACAGCGCCACGAATCTATGGCTACACCTTC
CDR3aa: CASSDGTAPRIYGYTF

j_gene: TRBJ2-7
abundance: once
d_gene: TRBD2
v_gene: TRBV28
CDR3nt: TGTGCCAGCAGTTTTCCCCAGTTAGCGGGGGTATCCTACGAGCAGTACTTC
CDR3aa: CASSFPQLAGVSYEQYF

j_gene: TRBJ1-5
abundance: few
d_gene: TRBD1
v_gene: TRBV15
CDR3nt: TGTGCCACCAGCAGAGCGGGGACAGGGAACAATCAGCCCCAGCATTTT
CDR3aa: CATSRAGTGNNQPQHF

j_gene: TRBJ1-5
abundance: -
d_gene: -
v_gene: TRBV2
CDR3nt: TGTGCCTGGGGACAATCAGGGTTCAGTCAGCCCCAGCATTTT
CDR3aa: CAWGQSGFSQPQHF

j_gene: TRBJ2-6
abundance: -
d_gene: TRBD1
v_gene: TRBV19
CDR3nt: TGTGCCAGTAGTTACAGGGGTTACCTCTCTGGGGCCAACGTCCTGACTTTC
CDR3aa: CASSYRGYLSGANVLTF

j_gene: TRBJ2-3
abundance: -
d_gene: -
v_gene: TRBV25-1
CDR3nt: TGTGCCAGCAGTGTGGCGGGGAGCACAGATACGCAGTATTTT
CDR3aa: CASSVAGSTDTQYF

j_gene: TRBJ1-1
abundance: -
d_gene: -
v_gene: TRBV6-5
CDR3nt: TGTGCCAGCAGTTATCTGGAGACCCATGAAGCTCTCTTT
CDR3aa: CASSYLETHEALF

j_gene: TRBJ1-4
abundance: -
d_gene: TRBD1
v_gene: TRBV4-2
CDR3nt: TGTGCCAGCAGCGAAGGGACAGGGATCCAAGGGACTAATGAAAAACTGTTTTTT
CDR3aa: CASSEGTGIQGTNEKLFF

j_gene: TRBJ1-1
abundance: -
d_gene: TRBD1
v_gene: TRBV10-3
CDR3nt: TGTGCCATCAGTGGGGGGACAGGAACTTTAAACACTGAAGCTTTCTTT
CDR3aa: CAISGGTGTLNTEAFF

j_gene: TRBJ2-5
abundance: -
d_gene: TRBD2
v_gene: TRBV2
CDR3nt: TGTGCCAGCGAGCGGGAAACCCAAGAGACCCAGTACTTC
CDR3aa: CASERETQETQYF

j_gene: TRBJ1-3
abundance: once
d_gene: TRBD1
v_gene: TRBV28
CDR3nt: TGTGCCAGCAGTTTATCCCCCCCAAGGGGGCCTGGAAACACCATATATTTT
CDR3aa: CASSLSPPRGPGNTIYF

j_gene: TRBJ1-2
abundance: -
d_gene: -
v_gene: TRBV2
CDR3nt: TGTGCCAGCAGTGAGCCCGTCGAGGGTGACTATGGCTACACCTTC
CDR3aa: CASSEPVEGDYGYTF

j_gene: TRBJ2-3
abundance: -
d_gene: TRBD2
v_gene: TRBV19
CDR3nt: TGTGCCAGTAGTTGGGGGGCTAGCGGGGCGGATACGCAGTATTTT
CDR3aa: CASSWGASGADTQYF

j_gene: TRBJ1-2
abundance: few
d_gene: TRBD1
v_gene: TRBV9
CDR3nt: TGTGCCAGCAGCGACCTGGGACAGGGGTATGGCTACACCTTC
CDR3aa: CASSDLGQGYGYTF

j_gene: TRBJ2-2
abundance: -
d_gene: -
v_gene: TRBV5-1
CDR3nt: TGCGCCAGCAGCTTATTATCAGTCGGGGAGCTGTTTTTT
CDR3aa: CASSLLSVGELFF

j_gene: TRBJ1-6
abundance: once
d_gene: TRBD1
v_gene: TRBV9
CDR3nt: TGTGCCAGCAGCGTAGTGGGGACAGGGGGCCCCGTCCGGAATTCACCCCTCCACTTT
CDR3aa: CASSVVGTGGPVRNSPLHF

j_gene: TRBJ2-3
abundance: -
d_gene: -
v_gene: TRBV14
CDR3nt: TGTGCCAGCAGCCGCATGAGGCGGGATTACACAGATACGCAGTATTTT
CDR3aa: CASSRMRRDYTDTQYF

j_gene: TRBJ2-7
abundance: -
d_gene: -
v_gene: TRBV7-9
CDR3nt: TGTGCCAGCAGCTCTCTAGGCTACGAGCAGTACTTC
CDR3aa: CASSSLGYEQYF